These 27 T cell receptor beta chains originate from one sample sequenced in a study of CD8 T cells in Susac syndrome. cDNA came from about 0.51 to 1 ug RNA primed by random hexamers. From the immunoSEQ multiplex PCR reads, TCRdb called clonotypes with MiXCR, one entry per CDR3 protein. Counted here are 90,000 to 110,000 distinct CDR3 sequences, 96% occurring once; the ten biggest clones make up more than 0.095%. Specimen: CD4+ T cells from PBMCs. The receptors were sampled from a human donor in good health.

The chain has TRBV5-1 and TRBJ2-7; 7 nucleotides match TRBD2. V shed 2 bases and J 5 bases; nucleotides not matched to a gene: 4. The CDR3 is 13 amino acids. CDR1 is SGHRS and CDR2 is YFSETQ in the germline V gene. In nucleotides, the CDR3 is TGCGCCAGCAGCTTTGAGACTAGCCACGAGCAGTACTTC. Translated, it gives CASSFETSHEQYF.

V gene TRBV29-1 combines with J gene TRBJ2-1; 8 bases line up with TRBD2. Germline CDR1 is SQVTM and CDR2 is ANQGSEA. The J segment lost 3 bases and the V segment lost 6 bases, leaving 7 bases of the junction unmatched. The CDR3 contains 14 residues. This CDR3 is CSVRSGTSYNEQFF. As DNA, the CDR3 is TGCAGCGTGAGATCCGGGACTAGCTACAATGAGCAGTTCTTC.

In DNA, the CDR3 is TGTGCCAGCAGTCCGGGGTTGGGGACGCACTATGGCTACACCTTC. Residues: CASSPGLGTHYGYTF. The J gene is TRBJ1-2, the V gene TRBV12-3 or TRBV12-4; D perhaps matches TRBD1 (5 bases). Trimming pared 5 bases from V and 3 bases from J, leaving 16 bases between. The CDR3 totals 15 residues.

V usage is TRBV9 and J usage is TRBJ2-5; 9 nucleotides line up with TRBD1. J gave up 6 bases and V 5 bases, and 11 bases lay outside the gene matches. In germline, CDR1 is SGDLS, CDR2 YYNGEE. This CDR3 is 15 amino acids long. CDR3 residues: CASSTDTGGAQTQYF. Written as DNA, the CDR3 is TGTGCCAGCAGTACAGATACAGGGGGCGCGCAGACCCAGTACTTC. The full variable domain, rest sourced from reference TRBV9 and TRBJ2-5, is DSGVTQTPKHLITATGQRVTLRCSPRSGDLSVYWYQQSLDQGLQFLIQYYNGEERAKGNILERFSAQQFPDLHSELNLSSLELGDSALYFCASSTDTGGAQTQYFGPGTRLLVL.

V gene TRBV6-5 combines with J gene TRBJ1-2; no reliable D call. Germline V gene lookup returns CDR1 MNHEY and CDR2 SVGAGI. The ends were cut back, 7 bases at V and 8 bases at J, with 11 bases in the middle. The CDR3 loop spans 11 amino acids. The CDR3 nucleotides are TGTGCCAGCAAAATAGGGAACGGCTACACCTTC. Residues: CASKIGNGYTF.

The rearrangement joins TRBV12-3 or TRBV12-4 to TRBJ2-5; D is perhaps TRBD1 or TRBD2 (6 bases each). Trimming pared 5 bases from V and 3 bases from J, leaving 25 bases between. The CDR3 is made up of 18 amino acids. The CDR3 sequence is CASSPGARLSGRKETQYF. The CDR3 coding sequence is TGTGCCAGCAGTCCGGGGGCCCGACTAAGTGGGAGAAAAGAGACCCAGTACTTC.

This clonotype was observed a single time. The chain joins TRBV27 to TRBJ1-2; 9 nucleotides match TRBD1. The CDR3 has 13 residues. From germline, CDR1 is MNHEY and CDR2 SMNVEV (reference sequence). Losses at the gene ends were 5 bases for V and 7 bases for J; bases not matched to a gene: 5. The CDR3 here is CASSPQGARGYTF. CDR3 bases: TGTGCCAGCAGTCCACAGGGGGCGCGTGGCTACACCTTC.

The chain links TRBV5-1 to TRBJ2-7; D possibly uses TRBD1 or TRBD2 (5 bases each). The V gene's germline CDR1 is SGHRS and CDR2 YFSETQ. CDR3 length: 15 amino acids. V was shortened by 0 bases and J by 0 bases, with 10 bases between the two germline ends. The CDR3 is CASSLVPGSSYEQYF. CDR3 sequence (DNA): TGCGCCAGCAGCTTGGTCCCAGGGAGCTCCTACGAGCAGTACTTC.

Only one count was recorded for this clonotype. The CDR3: CASSSGQGWTEAFF. The CDR3 DNA follows: TGTGCCAGCAGCTCCGGACAGGGTTGGACTGAAGCTTTCTTT. The gene calls are TRBV7-9 and TRBJ1-1; 8 bases line up with TRBD1. Per germline, CDR1 SEHNR and CDR2 FQNEAQ (reference sequence). The trim removed 4 bases at V and 5 bases at J, leaving 6 bases unmatched. The CDR3 is 14 residues long.

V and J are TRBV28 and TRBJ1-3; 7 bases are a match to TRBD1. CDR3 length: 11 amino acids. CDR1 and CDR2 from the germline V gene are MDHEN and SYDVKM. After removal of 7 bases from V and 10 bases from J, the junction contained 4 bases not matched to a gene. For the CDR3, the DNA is TGTGCCAGCACCTCGGACAGGACCATATATTTT. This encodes CASTSDRTIYF.

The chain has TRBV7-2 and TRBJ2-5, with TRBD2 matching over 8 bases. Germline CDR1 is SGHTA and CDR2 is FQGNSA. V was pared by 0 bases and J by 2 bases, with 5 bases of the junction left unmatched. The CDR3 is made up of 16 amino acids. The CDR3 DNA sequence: TGTGCCAGCAGCTTAGCAACTAGCGGAGGACAAGAGACCCAGTACTTC. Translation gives CASSLATSGGQETQYF.

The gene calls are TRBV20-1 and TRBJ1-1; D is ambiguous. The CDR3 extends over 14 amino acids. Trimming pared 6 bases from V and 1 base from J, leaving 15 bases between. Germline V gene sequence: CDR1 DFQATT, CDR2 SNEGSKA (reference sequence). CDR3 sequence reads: CSAVDMFRNTEAFF. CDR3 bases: TGCAGTGCGGTTGATATGTTTCGGAACACTGAAGCTTTCTTT.

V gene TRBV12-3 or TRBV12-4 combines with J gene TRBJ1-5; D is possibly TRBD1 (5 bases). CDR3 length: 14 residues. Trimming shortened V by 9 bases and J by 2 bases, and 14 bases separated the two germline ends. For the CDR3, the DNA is TGTGCCAGTGAATTGGGGGACCGCAATCAGCCCCAGCATTTT. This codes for CASELGDRNQPQHF.

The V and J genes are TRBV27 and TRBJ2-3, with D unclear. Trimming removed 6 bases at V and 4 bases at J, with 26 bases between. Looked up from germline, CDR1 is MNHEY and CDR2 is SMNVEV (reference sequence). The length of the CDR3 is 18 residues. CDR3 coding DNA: TGTGCCAGCAGCGCCTGGGCGAGGTCCCCCCGTAGCCCAGATACGCAGTATTTT. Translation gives CASSAWARSPRSPDTQYF.

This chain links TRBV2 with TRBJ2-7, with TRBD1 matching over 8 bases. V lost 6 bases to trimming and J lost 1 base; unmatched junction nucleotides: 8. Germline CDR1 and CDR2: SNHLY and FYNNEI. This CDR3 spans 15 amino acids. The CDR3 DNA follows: TGTGCCAGCAGGGGGGACAGGCCAACATCCTACGAGCAGTACTTC. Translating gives CASRGDRPTSYEQYF. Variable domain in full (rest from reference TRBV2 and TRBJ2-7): EPEVTQTPSHQVTQMGQEVILRCVPISNHLYFYWYRQILGQKVEFLVSFYNNEISEKSEIFDDQFSVERPDGSNFTLKIRSTKLEDSAMYFCASRGDRPTSYEQYFGPGTRLTVT.

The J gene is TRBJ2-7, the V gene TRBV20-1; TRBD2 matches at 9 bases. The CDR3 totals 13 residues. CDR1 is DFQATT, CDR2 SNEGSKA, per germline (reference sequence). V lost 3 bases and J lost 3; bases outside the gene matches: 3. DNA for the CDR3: TGCAGTGCTAGGCGGGGGGGAAGCTACGAGCAGTACTTC. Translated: CSARRGGSYEQYF.

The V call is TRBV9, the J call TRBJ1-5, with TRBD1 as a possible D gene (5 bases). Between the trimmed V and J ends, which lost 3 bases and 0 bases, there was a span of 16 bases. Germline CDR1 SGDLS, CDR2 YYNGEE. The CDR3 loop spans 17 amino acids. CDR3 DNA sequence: TGTGCCAGCAGCGCTCCCCCGGGGGGAGGTAGCAATCAGCCCCAGCATTTT. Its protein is CASSAPPGGGSNQPQHF.

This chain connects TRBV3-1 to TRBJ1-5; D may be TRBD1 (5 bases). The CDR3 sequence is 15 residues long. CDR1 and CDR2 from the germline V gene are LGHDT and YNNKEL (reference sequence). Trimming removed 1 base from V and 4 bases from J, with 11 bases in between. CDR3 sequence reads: CASSQGTLVNQPQHF. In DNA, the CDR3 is TGTGCCAGCAGCCAAGGGACATTGGTGAATCAGCCCCAGCATTTT.

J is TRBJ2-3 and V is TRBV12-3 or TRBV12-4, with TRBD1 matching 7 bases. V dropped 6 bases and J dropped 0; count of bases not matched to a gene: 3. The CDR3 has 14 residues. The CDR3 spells CASSPRGSTDTQYF. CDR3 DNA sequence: TGTGCCAGCAGCCCCAGGGGGAGCACAGATACGCAGTATTTT.

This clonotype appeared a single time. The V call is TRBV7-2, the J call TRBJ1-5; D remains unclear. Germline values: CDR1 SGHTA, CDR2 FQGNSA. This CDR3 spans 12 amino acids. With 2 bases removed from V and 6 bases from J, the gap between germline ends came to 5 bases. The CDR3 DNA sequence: TGTGCCAGCAGCTTATGGCCTCAGCCCCAGCATTTT. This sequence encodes CASSLWPQPQHF.

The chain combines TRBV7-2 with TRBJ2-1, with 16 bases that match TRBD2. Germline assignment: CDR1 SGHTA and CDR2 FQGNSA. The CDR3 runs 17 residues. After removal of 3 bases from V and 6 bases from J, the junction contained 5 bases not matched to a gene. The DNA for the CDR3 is TGTGCCAGCAGCTTCGCCGGGACTAGCGGGAGGGCCAATGAGCAGTTCTTC. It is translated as CASSFAGTSGRANEQFF.

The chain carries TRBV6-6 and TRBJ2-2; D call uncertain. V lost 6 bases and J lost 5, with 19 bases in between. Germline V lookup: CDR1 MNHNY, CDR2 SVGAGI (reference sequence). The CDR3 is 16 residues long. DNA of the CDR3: TGTGCCAGCAGGCGCTCCGGGTCGCTGGGGACCGGGGAGCTGTTTTTT. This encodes CASRRSGSLGTGELFF.

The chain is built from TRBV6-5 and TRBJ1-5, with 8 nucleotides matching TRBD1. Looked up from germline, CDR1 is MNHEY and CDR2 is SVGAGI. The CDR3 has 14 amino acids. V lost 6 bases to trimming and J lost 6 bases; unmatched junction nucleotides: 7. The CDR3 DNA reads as TGTGCCAGCAGCACCGGGACAGGCACTCAGCCCCAGCATTTT. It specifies CASSTGTGTQPQHF.

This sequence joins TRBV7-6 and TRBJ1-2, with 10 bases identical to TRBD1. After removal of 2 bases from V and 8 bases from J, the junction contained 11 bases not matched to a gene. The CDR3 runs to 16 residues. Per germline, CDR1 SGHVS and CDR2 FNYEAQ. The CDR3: CASSLSTGQGFGGYTF. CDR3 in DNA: TGTGCCAGCAGCTTATCGACGGGACAGGGGTTCGGGGGCTACACCTTC.

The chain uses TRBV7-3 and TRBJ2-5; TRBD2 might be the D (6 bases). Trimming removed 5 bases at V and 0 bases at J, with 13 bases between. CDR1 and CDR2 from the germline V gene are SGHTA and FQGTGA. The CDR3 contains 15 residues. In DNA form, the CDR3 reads TGTGCCAGCAGCGCGTTTGCGGGATACCAAGAGACCCAGTACTTC. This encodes CASSAFAGYQETQYF.

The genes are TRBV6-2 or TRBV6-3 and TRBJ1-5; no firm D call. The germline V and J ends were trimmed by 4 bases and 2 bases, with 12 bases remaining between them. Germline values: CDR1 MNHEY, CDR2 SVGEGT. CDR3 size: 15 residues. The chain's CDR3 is CASSWSLGGNQPQHF. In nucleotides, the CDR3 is TGTGCCAGCAGTTGGTCTCTAGGAGGCAATCAGCCCCAGCATTTT.

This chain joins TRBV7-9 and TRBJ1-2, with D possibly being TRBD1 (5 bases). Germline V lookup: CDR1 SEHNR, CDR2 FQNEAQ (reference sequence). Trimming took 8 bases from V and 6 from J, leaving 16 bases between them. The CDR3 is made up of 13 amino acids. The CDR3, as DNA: TGTGCCAGCGGAATCCGGGGCCAAGATGGCTACACCTTC. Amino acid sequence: CASGIRGQDGYTF.